What follows are 10 T cell receptor beta chains derived from one specimen sequenced in a study of blood T cell repertoires in COVID-19 (dated by TCRdb to 2020 to 2021). Library prep was done by the immunoSEQ multiplex PCR assay. Here the immuneACCESS table is served through TCRdb, limited to in-frame sequences with V and J called. Missing clones are a known gap in these copies; in checked studies unresolved V genes cover under half, and the rest lacks a known reason. Across this sample there are some 190,000 clones, with around 80% seen only once. The top ten constitute approximately 14% of the sample. Sequenced sample: PBMCs or T cells enriched from blood (not recorded which). The receptors here all came from a man aged 55 to 69 who had been exposed to COVID-19.

The V gene is TRBV27, the J gene TRBJ2-1; D uncertain. Trimming took off 8 bases at V and 7 bases at J, with 15 bases between the two ends. Germline V gives CDR1 MNHEY, CDR2 SMNVEV (reference sequence). CDR3 length: 13 residues. CDR3 amino acids: CASSVVPRNEQFF. CDR3 DNA sequence: TGTGCCAGCTCCGTGGTTCCTCGGAATGAGCAGTTCTTC.

This clone was counted between two and nine times. The chain uses TRBV4-3 and TRBJ2-2, with 9 bases matching TRBD1. The V gene end was trimmed by 4 bases and the J gene end by 3 bases; junction bases not matched to a gene: 6. Germline V lookup: CDR1 LGHNA, CDR2 YSLEER. The length of the CDR3 is 16 residues. The DNA for the CDR3 is TGCGCCAGCAGCCGGACAGGGGCGCCGTACACCGGGGAGCTGTTTTTT. It encodes CASSRTGAPYTGELFF.

V and J are TRBV4-3 and TRBJ1-3; 8 bases are shared with TRBD1. The CDR3 is 17 residues long. V lost 4 bases to trimming and J lost 0 bases; unmatched junction nucleotides: 8. Germline-derived CDR1 and CDR2 are LGHNA and YSLEER. CDR3 loop: CASSRSGTGTSGNTIYF. In DNA form, the CDR3 reads TGCGCCAGCAGCCGTTCCGGGACAGGAACCTCTGGAAACACCATATATTTT.

The CDR3 DNA reads TGTGCCAGCACCCCCCTGGGGGGGGGAAGGTACGAGCAGTACTTC. Amino acid sequence: CASTPLGGGRYEQYF. The chain recombines TRBV6-5 with TRBJ2-7, with 7 bases aligning to TRBD2. In germline, CDR1 is MNHEY, CDR2 SVGAGI. V was clipped by 7 bases and J by 4 bases; unmatched bases: 13. The CDR3 sequence is 15 residues long.

This clone was detected ten times or more. J is TRBJ2-1 and V is TRBV13, with a tentative D call TRBD2 (5 bases). The CDR3 totals 13 residues. Germline-derived CDR1 and CDR2 are PRHDT and FYEKMQ (reference sequence). The V and J ends lost 5 bases and 7 bases respectively, with 12 bases between them. The CDR3 reads CASSPGWENEQFF. The CDR3, as DNA: TGTGCCAGCAGCCCCGGCTGGGAGAATGAGCAGTTCTTC. Supplemented by reference TRBV13 and TRBJ2-1, the full variable domain reads AAGVIQSPRHLIKEKRETATLKCYPIPRHDTVYWYQQGPGQDPQFLISFYEKMQSDKGSIPDRFSAQQFSDYHSELNMSSLELGDSALYFCASSPGWENEQFFGPGTRLTVL.

The chain carries TRBV19 and TRBJ1-2; 10 nucleotides align to TRBD1. J gave up 2 bases and V 3 bases, and 12 bases lay outside the gene matches. The CDR3 contains 18 residues. CDR1 and CDR2 from the germline V gene are LNHDA and SQIVND (reference sequence). The CDR3 DNA reads as TGTGCCAGTAGTATGGTAGGGGACAGGGGACCTATAAACTATGGCTACACCTTC. Translation: CASSMVGDRGPINYGYTF.

V is TRBV29-1 and J is TRBJ2-7; 8 bases match TRBD1. With V trimmed by 6 bases and J by 3 bases, 7 bases remained unmatched. Germline V CDR1 and CDR2: SQVTM, ANQGSEA. CDR3 size: 13 residues. As DNA, the CDR3 is TGCAGCGTGGGGACAGGACCCGACTACGAGCAGTACTTC. Translating gives CSVGTGPDYEQYF.

This clone was seen once. The V and J genes are TRBV6-5 and TRBJ1-3; D is uncertain. CDR1 and CDR2 from the germline V gene are MNHEY and SVGAGI. V dropped 2 bases and J dropped 4 bases, with 12 bases sitting between them. The CDR3 runs 15 residues. The CDR3: CASSYGSGVGNTIYF. In DNA, the CDR3 is TGTGCCAGCAGTTACGGGTCCGGGGTCGGAAACACCATATATTTT.

This chain links TRBV4-3 with TRBJ2-6; a weak D match, TRBD2 (6 bases). The ends were cut back, 2 bases at V and 0 bases at J, with 17 bases in the middle. The length of the CDR3 is 19 residues. Germline V gene lookup returns CDR1 LGHNA and CDR2 YSLEER. Written as DNA, the CDR3 is TGCGCCAGCAGCCAATGGAGGGTCCTGACAGCCTCTGGGGCCAACGTCCTGACTTTC. This sequence encodes CASSQWRVLTASGANVLTF.

This rearrangement joins TRBV30 to TRBJ1-1; weak D call: TRBD1 (5 bases). This CDR3 comprises 15 residues. V was pared by 0 bases and J by 4 bases, with 15 bases between. Per the germline V gene, CDR1 is GTSNPN and CDR2 is SVGIG (reference sequence). The CDR3 spells CAWSVPRGRVTEAFF. The CDR3 nucleotides are TGTGCCTGGAGTGTACCCCGGGGGAGAGTCACTGAAGCTTTCTTT.